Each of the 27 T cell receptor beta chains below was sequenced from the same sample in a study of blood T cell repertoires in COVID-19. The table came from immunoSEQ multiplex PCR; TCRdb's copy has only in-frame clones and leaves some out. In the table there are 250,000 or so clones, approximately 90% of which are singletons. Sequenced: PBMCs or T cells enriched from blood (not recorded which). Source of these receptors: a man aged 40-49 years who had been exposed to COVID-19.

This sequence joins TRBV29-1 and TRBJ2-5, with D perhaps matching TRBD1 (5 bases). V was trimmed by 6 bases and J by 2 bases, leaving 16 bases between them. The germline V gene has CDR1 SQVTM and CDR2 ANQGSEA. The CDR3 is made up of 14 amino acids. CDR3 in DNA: TGCAGCGTGTATCAGGGTATCTTTCAAGAGACCCAGTACTTC. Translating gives CSVYQGIFQETQYF.

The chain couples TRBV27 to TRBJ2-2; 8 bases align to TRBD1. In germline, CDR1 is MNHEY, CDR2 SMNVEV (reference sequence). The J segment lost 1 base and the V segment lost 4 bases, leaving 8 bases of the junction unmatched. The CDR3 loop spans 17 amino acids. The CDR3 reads CASSYYEGQGNTGELFF. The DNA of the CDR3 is TGTGCCAGCAGTTACTACGAAGGACAGGGGAACACCGGGGAGCTGTTTTTT.

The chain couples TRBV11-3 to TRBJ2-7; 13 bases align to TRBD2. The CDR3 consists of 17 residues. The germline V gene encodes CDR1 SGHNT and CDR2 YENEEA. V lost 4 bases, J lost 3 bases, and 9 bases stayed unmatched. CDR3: CASSSEPGLAGLYEQYF. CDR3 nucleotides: TGTGCCAGCAGCTCAGAACCGGGACTAGCGGGACTCTACGAGCAGTACTTC.

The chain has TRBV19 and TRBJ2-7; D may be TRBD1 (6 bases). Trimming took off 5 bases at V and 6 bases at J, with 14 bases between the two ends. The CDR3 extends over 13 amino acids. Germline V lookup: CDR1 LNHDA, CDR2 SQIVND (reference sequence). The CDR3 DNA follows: TGTGCCAGTAGTCATCAGGGGTACTTCGAGCAGTACTTC. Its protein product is CASSHQGYFEQYF.

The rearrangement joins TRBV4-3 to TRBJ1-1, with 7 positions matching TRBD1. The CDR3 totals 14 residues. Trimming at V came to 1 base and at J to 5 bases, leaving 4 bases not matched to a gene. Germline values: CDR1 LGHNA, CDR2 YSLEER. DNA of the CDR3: TGCGCCAGCAGCCAAGGACAGGGCTGGACTGAAGCTTTCTTT. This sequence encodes CASSQGQGWTEAFF.

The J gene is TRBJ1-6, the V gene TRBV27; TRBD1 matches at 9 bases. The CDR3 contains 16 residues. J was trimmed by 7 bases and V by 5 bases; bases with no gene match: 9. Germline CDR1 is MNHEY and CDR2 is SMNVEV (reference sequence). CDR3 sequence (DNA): TGTGCCAGCAGTCCCCAGGACAGGGGCAGAAATTCACCCCTCCACTTT. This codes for CASSPQDRGRNSPLHF.

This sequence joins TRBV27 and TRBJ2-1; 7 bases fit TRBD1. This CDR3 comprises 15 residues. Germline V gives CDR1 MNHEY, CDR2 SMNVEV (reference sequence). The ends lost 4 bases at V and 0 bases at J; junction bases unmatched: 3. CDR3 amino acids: CASSSRDSSYNEQFF. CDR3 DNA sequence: TGTGCCAGCAGTTCACGGGACAGCTCCTACAATGAGCAGTTCTTC.

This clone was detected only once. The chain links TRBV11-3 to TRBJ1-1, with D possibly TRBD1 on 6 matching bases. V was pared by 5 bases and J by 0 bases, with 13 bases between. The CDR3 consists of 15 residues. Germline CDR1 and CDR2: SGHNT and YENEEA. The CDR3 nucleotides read TGTGCCAGCAGCAGTCGACAGGACATGAACACTGAAGCTTTCTTT. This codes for CASSSRQDMNTEAFF.

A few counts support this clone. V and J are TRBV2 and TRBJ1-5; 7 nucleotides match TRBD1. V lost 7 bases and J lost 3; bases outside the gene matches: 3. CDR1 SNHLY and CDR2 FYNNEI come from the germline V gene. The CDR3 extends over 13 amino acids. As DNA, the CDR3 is TGTGCCAGCACGGGACAGTTCAATCAGCCCCAGCATTTT. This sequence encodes CASTGQFNQPQHF. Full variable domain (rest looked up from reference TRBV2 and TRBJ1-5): EPEVTQTPSHQVTQMGQEVILRCVPISNHLYFYWYRQILGQKVEFLVSFYNNEISEKSEIFDDQFSVERPDGSNFTLKIRSTKLEDSAMYFCASTGQFNQPQHFGDGTRLSIL.

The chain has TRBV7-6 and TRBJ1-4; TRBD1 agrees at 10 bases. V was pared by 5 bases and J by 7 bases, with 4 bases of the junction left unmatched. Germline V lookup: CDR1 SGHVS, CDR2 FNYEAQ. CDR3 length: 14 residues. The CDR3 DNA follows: TGTGCCAGCAGCCAAGGACAGGGGGGTGAAAAACTGTTTTTT. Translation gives CASSQGQGGEKLFF.

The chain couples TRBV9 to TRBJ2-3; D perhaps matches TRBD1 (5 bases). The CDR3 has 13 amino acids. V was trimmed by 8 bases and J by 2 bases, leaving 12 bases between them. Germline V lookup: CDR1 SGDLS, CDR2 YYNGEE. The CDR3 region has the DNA TGTGCCAGTAAGGGGTTTTCCACAGATACGCAGTATTTT. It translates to CASKGFSTDTQYF.

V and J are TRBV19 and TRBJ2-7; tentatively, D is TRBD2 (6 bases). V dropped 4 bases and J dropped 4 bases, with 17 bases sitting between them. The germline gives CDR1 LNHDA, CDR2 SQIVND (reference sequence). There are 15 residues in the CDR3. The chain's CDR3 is CASSRAGNTGYEQYF. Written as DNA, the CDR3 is TGTGCCAGTAGTAGGGCGGGAAACACCGGTTACGAGCAGTACTTC.

CDR3 in DNA: TGTGCCACCAGCAAGGGGAATAGCAATCAGCCCCAGCATTTT. Protein: CATSKGNSNQPQHF. The gene calls are TRBV24-1 and TRBJ1-5; D may be TRBD1 (5 bases). The V gene's germline CDR1 is KGHDR and CDR2 SFDVKD. The V gene lost 7 bases and the J gene lost 0 bases, with 9 bases spanning the gap. This CDR3 is 14 amino acids long.

CDR3 region: CASSFHIQGSSTDTQYF. The CDR3 bases are TGTGCCAGCAGCTTCCATATACAGGGTTCCAGCACAGATACGCAGTATTTT. This chain joins TRBV11-2 and TRBJ2-3; a possible D gene is TRBD1 (6 bases). The CDR3 is made up of 17 amino acids. The V gene's germline CDR1 is SGHAT and CDR2 FQNNGV. The germline V and J ends were trimmed by 3 bases and 0 bases, with 16 bases remaining between them.

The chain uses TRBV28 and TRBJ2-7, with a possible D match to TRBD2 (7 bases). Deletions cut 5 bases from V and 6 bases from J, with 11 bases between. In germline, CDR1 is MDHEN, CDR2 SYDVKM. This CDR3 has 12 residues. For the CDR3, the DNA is TGTGCCAGCAGTGGGAGGGGGGGCGAGCAGTACTTC. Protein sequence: CASSGRGGEQYF.

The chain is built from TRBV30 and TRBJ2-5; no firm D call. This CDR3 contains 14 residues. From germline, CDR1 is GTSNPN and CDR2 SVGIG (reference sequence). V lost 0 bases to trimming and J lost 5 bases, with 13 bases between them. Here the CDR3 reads CAWSVLTPEETQYF. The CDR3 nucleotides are TGTGCCTGGAGTGTACTAACGCCGGAGGAGACCCAGTACTTC.

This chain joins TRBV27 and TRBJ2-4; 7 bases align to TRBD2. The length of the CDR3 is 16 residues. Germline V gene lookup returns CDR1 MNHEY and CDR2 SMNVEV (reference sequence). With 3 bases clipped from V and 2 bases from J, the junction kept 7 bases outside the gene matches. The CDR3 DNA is TGTGCCAGCAGTTTGTCGGCGGGAGCGCCCAAAAACATTCAGTACTTC. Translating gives CASSLSAGAPKNIQYF.

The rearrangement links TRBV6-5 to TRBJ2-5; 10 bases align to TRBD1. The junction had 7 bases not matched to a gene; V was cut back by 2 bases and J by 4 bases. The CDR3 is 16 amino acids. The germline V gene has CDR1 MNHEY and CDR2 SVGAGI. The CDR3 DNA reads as TGTGCCAGCAGTTACACGCGGACAGGGGGGGGAGAGACCCAGTACTTC. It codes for CASSYTRTGGGETQYF.

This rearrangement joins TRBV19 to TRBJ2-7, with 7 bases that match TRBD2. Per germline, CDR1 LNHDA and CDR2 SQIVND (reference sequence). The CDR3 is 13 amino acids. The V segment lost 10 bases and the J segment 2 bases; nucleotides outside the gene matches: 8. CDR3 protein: CATKAGTTYEQYF. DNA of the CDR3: TGTGCCACCAAGGCGGGGACTACCTACGAGCAGTACTTC.

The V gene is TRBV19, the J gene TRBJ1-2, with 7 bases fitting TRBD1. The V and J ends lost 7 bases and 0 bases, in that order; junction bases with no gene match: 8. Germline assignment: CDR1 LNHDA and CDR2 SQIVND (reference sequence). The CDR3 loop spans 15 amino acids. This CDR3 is CASILTGQSNYGYTF. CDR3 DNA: TGTGCCAGTATTCTCACGGGACAGTCTAACTATGGCTACACCTTC.

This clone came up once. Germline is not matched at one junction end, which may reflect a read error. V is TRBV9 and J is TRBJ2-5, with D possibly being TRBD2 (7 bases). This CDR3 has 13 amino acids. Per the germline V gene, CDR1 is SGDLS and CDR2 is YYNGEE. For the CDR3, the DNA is TGTGCCAGCAGCGGACCGGGGGGCGAGATCCAGTACTTC. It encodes CASSGPGGEIQYF.

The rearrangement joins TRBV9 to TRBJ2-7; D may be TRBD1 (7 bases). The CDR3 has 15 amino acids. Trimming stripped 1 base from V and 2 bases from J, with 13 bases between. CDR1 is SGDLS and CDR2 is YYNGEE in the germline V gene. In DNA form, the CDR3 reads TGTGCCAGCAGCGTATCGGGGGACAGTGCCTACGAGCAGTACTTC. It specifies CASSVSGDSAYEQYF.

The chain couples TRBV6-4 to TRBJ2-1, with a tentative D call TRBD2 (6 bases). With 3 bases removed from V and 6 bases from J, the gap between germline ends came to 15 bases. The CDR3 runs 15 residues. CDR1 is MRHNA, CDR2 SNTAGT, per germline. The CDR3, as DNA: TGTGCCAGCAGTGAGGGACTTCTTGGATCCAATGAGCAGTTCTTC. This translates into CASSEGLLGSNEQFF.

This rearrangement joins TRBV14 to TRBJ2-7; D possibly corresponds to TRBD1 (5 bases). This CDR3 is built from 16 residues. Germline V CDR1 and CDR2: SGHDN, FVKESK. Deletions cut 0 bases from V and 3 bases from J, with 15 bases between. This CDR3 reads CASSQDARRVCYEQYF. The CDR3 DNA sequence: TGTGCCAGCAGCCAAGACGCGCGCAGGGTGTGCTACGAGCAGTACTTC.

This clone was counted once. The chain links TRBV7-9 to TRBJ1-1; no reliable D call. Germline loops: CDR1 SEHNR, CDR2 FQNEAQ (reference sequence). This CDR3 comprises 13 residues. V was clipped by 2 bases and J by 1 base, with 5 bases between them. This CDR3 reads CASSLWANTEAFF. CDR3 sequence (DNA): TGTGCCAGCAGCTTATGGGCGAACACTGAAGCTTTCTTT. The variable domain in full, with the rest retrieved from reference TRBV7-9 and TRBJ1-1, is DTGVSQNPRHKITKRGQNVTFRCDPISEHNRLYWYRQTLGQGPEFLTYFQNEAQLEKSRLLSDRFSAERPKGSFSTLEIQRTEQGDSAMYLCASSLWANTEAFFGQGTRLTVV.

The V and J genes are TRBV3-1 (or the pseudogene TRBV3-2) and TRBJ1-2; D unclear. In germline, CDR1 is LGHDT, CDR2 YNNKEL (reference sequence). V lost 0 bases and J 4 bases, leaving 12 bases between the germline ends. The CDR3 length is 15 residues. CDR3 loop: CASSQDLRVRYGYTF. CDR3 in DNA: TGTGCCAGCAGCCAAGATTTGAGGGTTCGCTATGGCTACACCTTC.

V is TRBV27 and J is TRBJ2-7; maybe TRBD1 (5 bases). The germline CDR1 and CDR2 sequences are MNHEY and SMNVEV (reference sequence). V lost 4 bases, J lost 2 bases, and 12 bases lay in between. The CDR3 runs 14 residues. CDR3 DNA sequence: TGTGCCAGCAGTTCGGTCCCAGGGACCTACGAGCAGTACTTC. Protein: CASSSVPGTYEQYF.